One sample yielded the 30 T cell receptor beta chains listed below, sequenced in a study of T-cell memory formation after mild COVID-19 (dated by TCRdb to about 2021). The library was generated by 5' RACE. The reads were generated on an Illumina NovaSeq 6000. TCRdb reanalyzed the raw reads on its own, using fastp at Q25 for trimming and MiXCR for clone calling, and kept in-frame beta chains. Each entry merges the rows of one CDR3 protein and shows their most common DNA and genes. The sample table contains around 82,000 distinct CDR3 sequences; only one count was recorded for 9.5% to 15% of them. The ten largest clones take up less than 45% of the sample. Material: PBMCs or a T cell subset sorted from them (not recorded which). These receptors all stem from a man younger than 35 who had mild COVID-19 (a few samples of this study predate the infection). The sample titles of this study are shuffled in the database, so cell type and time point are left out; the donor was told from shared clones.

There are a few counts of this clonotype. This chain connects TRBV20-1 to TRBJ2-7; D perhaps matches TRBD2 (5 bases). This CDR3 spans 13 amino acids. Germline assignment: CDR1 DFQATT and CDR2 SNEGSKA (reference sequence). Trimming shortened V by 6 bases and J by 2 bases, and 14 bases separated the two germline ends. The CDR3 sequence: CSAAAGWTYEQYF. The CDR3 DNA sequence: TGCAGTGCCGCCGCGGGCTGGACCTACGAGCAGTACTTC.

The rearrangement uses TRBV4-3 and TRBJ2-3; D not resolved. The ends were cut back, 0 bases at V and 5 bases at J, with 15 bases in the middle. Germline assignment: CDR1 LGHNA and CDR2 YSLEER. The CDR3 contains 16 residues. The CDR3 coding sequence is TGCGCCAGCAGCCAAGACATTAGCTGGTCCTTAGATACGCAGTATTTT. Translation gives CASSQDISWSLDTQYF.

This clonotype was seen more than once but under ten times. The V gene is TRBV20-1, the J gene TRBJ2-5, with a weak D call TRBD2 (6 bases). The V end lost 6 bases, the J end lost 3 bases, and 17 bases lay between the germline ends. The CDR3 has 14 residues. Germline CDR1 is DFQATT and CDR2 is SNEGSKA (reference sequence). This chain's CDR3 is CSAGSGTQKETQYF. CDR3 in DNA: TGCAGTGCAGGGTCCGGGACTCAAAAAGAGACCCAGTACTTC.

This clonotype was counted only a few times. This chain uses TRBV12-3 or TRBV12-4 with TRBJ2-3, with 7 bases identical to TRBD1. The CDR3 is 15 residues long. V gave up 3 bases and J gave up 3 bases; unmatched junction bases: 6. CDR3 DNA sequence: TGTGCCAGCAGTTTTATAGGGGGCTGGACAGATACGCAGTATTTT. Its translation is CASSFIGGWTDTQYF.

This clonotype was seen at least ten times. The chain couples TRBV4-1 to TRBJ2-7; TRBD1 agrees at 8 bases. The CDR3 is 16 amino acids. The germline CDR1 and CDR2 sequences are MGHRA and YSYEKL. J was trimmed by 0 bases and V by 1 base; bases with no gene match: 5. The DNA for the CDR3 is TGCGCCAGCAGCCAAGGAGGACAGGGACTCTCCTACGAGCAGTACTTC. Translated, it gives CASSQGGQGLSYEQYF.

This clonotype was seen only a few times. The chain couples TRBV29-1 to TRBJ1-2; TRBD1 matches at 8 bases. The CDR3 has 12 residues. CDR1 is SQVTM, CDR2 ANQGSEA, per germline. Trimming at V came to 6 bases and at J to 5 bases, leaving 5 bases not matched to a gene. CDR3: CSVWTGRYGYTF. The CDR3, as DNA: TGCAGCGTGTGGACAGGGCGGTATGGCTACACCTTC.

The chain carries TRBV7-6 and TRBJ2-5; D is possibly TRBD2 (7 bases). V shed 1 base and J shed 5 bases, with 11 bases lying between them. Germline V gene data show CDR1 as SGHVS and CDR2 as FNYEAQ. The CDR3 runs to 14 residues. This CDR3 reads CASSLGRGGETQYF. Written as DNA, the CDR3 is TGTGCCAGCAGCTTAGGCAGGGGAGGGGAGACCCAGTACTTC.

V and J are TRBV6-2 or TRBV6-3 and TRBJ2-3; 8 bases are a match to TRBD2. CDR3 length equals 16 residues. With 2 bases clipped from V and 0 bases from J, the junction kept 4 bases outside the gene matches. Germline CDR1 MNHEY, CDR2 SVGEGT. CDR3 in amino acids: CASSYAPGGSTDTQYF. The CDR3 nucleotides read TGTGCCAGCAGTTACGCTCCGGGGGGGAGCACAGATACGCAGTATTTT.

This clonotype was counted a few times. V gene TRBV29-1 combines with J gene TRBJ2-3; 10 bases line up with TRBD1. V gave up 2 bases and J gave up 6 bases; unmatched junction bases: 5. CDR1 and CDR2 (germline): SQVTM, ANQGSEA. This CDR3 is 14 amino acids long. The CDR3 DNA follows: TGCAGCGTTGAATTAGAGGACAGGGGGGATACGCAGTATTTT. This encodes CSVELEDRGDTQYF.

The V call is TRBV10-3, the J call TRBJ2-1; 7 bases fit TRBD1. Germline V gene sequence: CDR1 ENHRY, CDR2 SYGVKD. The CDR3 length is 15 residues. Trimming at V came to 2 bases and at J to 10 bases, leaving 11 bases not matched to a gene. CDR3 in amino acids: CAISEEGGQKVEQFF. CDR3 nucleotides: TGTGCCATCAGTGAGGAAGGGGGACAGAAGGTCGAGCAGTTCTTC.

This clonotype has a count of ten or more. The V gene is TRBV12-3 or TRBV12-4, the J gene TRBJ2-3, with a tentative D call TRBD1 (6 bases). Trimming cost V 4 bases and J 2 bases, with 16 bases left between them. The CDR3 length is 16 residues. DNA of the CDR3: TGTGCCAGCAGTTCAGGGGCCGGTTCCTTCACAGATACGCAGTATTTT. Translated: CASSSGAGSFTDTQYF.

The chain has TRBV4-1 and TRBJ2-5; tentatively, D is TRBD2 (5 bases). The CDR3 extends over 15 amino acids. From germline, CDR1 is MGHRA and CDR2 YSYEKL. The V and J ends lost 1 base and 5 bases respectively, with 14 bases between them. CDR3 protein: CASSQVSGVDETQYF. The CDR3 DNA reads TGCGCCAGCAGCCAAGTTTCCGGGGTGGATGAGACCCAGTACTTC.

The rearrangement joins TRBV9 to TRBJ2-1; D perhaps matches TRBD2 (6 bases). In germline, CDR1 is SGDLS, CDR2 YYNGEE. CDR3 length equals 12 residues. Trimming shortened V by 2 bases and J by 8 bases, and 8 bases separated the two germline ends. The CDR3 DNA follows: TGTGCCAGCAGCGTGGGGGGTTATGAGCAGTTCTTC. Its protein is CASSVGGYEQFF.

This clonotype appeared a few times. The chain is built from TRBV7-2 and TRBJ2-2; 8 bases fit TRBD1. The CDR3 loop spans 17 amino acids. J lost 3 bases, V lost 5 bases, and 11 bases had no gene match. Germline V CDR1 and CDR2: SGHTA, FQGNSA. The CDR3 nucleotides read TGTGCCAGCAGCCTCCCCAAACAGGGGGATGACACCGGGGAGCTGTTTTTT. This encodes CASSLPKQGDDTGELFF.

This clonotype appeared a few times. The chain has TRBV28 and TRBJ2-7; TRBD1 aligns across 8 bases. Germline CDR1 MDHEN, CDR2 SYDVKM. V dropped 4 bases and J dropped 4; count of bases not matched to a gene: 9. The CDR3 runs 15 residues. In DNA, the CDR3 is TGTGCCAGCAGTTCGTGGACAGGGATCTTGTACGAGCAGTACGTC. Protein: CASSSWTGILYEQYV.

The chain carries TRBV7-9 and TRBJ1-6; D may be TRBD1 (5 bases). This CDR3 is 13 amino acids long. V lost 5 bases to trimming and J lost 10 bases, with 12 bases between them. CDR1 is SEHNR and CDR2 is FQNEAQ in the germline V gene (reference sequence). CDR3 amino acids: CASSRGPGSPLHF. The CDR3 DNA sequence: TGTGCCAGCAGCCGGGGCCCGGGCTCACCCCTCCACTTT. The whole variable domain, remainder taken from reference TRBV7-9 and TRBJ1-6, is DTGVSQNPRHKITKRGQNVTFRCDPISEHNRLYWYRQTLGQGPEFLTYFQNEAQLEKSRLLSDRFSAERPKGSFSTLEIQRTEQGDSAMYLCASSRGPGSPLHFGNGTRLTVT.

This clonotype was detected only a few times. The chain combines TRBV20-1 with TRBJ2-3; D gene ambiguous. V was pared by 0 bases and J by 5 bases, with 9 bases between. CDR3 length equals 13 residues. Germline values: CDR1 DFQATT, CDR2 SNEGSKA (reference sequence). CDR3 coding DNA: TGCAGTGCTAGAGATCCTCAAATAGATACGCAGTATTTT. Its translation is CSARDPQIDTQYF.

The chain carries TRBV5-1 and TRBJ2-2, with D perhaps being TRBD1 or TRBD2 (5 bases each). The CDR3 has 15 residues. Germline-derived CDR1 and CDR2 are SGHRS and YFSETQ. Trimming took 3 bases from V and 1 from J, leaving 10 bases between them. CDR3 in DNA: TGCGCCAGCAGCTGGGGGACGGAGAACACCGGGGAGCTGTTTTTT. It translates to CASSWGTENTGELFF. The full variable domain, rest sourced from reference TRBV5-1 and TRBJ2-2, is KAGVTQTPRYLIKTRGQQVTLSCSPISGHRSVSWYQQTPGQGLQFLFEYFSETQRNKGNFPGRFSGRQFSNSRSEMNVSTLELGDSALYLCASSWGTENTGELFFGEGSRLTVL.

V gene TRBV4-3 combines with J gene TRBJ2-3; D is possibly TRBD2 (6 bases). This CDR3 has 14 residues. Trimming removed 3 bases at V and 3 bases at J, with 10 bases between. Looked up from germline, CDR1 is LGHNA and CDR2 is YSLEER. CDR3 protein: CASSQEGTTDTQYF. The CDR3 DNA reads TGCGCCAGCAGCCAGGAAGGGACTACAGATACGCAGTATTTT.

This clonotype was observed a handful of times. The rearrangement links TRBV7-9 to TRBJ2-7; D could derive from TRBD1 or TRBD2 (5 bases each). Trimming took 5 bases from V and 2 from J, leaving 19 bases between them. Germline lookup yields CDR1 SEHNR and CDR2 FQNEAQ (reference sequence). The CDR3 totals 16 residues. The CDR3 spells CASSNLNQGVPYEQYF. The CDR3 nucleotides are TGTGCCAGCAGCAACCTCAACCAGGGAGTTCCCTACGAGCAGTACTTC.

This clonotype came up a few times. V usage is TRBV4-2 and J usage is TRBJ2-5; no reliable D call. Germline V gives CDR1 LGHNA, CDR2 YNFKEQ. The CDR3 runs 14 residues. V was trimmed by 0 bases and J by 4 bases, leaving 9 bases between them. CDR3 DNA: TGTGCCAGCAGCCAAGAGACAACGCGAGAGACCCAGTACTTC. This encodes CASSQETTRETQYF.

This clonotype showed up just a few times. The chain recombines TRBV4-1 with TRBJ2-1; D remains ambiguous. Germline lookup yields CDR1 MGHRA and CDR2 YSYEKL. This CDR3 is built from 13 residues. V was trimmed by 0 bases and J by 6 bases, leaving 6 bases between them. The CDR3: CASSQDPFNEQFF. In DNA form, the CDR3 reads TGCGCCAGCAGCCAAGATCCGTTCAATGAGCAGTTCTTC.

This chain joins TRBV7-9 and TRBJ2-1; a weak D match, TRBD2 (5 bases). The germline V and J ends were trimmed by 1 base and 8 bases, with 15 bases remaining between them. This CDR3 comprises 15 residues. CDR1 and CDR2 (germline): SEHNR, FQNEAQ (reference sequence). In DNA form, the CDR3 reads TGTGCCAGCAGCTTAGGGACTGCCCGAACGGATGAGCAGTTCTTC. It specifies CASSLGTARTDEQFF.

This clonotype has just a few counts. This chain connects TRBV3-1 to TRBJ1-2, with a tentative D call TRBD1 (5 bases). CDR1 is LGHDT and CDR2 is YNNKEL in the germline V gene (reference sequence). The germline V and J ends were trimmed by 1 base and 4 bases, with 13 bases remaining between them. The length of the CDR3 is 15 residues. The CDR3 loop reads CASSQGGLGGYGYTF. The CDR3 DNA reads TGTGCCAGCAGCCAAGGCGGCCTCGGGGGCTATGGCTACACCTTC.

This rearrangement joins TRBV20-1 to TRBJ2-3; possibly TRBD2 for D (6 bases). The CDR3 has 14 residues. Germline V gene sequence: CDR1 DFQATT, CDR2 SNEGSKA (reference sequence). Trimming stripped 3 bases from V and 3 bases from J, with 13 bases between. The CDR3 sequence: CSASNGGETDTQYF. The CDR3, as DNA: TGCAGTGCTAGTAACGGGGGAGAAACAGATACGCAGTATTTT.

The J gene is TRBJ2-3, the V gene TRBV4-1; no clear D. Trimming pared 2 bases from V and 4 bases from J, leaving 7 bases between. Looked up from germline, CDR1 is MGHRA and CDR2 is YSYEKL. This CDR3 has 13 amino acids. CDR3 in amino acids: CASSQIVPDTQYF. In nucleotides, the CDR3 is TGCGCCAGCAGCCAAATCGTTCCAGATACGCAGTATTTT.

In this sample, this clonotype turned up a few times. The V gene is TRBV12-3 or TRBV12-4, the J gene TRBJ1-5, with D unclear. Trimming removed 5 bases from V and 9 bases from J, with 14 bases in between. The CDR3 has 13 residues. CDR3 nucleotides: TGTGCCAGCAGTCCCGGACGGCCGTGGCCCCAGCATTTT. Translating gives CASSPGRPWPQHF.

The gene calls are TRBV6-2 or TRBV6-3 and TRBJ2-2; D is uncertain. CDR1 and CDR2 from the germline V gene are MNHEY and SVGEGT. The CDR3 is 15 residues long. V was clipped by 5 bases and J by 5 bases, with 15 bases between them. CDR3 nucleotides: TGTGCCAGCAGTCCTCCAAATTTACTTACCGGGGAGCTGTTTTTT. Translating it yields CASSPPNLLTGELFF.

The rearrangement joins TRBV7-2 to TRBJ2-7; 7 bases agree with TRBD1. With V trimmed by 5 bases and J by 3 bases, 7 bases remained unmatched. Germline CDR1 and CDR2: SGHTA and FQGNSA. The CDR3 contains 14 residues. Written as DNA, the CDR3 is TGTGCCAGCAGCCACCGGGACAGACACTACGAGCAGTACTTC. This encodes CASSHRDRHYEQYF.

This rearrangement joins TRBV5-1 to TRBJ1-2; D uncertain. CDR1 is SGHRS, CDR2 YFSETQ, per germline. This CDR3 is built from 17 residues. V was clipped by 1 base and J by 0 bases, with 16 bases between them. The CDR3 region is CASSLRAATPANYGYTF. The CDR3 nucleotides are TGCGCCAGCAGCTTGAGGGCGGCGACACCAGCTAACTATGGCTACACCTTC.